The 5 T cell receptor beta chains below all came from one sample that was sequenced in a study of T cell responses to AZD1222 COVID-19 vaccine. TCRdb's table, derived via immunoSEQ multiplex PCR, lists solely in-frame clones and lacks some. The sample comprises about 84,000 clones, roughly 85% of which are singletons, and about 12% rests with the top ten. The sequencing used peripheral blood, collected 28 days after the second AZD1222 dose. The receptors originated from an adult who received the AZD1222 COVID-19 vaccine.

The chain combines TRBV6-2 or TRBV6-3 with TRBJ2-7, with TRBD1 matching 9 bases. From germline, CDR1 is MNHEY and CDR2 SVGEGT. V lost 2 bases to trimming and J lost 2 bases; unmatched junction nucleotides: 7. CDR3 length: 16 amino acids. The CDR3 protein is CASSYDRGFIPYEQYF. The DNA for the CDR3 is TGTGCCAGCAGTTACGACAGGGGGTTCATCCCCTACGAGCAGTACTTC.

This clone was recorded once. This chain links TRBV2 with TRBJ2-7, with TRBD1 matching over 9 bases. The trim removed 6 bases at V and 3 bases at J, leaving 9 bases unmatched. Germline CDR1 SNHLY, CDR2 FYNNEI. The CDR3 consists of 15 residues. The CDR3 DNA follows: TGTGCCAGCAGCAAACAGGGGGCCCACGTCTACGAGCAGTACTTC. Translated: CASSKQGAHVYEQYF.

This rearrangement joins TRBV5-6 to TRBJ1-1; D is possibly TRBD1 (6 bases). Trimming shortened V by 3 bases and J by 4 bases, and 19 bases separated the two germline ends. Germline V gives CDR1 SGHDT, CDR2 YYEEEE. The CDR3 length is 16 residues. CDR3 DNA: TGTGCCAGCAGCTCTGACGTGGGGGGGCCGGGCACTGAAGCTTTCTTT. Protein: CASSSDVGGPGTEAFF.

The chain employs TRBV19 and TRBJ2-1; 7 nucleotides match TRBD1. V was pared by 10 bases and J by 4 bases, with 4 bases of the junction left unmatched. Germline V lookup: CDR1 LNHDA, CDR2 SQIVND (reference sequence). CDR3 length equals 12 residues. The CDR3 DNA follows: TGTGCCACCACGGACAGGTACAATGAGCAGTTCTTC. It yields the protein CATTDRYNEQFF. The full variable domain, rest sourced from reference TRBV19 and TRBJ2-1, is DGGITQSPKYLFRKEGQNVTLSCEQNLNHDAMYWYRQDPGQGLRLIYYSQIVNDFQKGDIAEGYSVSREKKESFPLTVTSAQKNPTAFYLCATTDRYNEQFFGPGTRLTVL.

CDR3 amino acids: CSVEVGIGIGYTF. Written as DNA, the CDR3 is TGCAGCGTTGAAGTAGGGATCGGGATTGGCTACACCTTC. The chain has TRBV29-1 and TRBJ1-2; D remains unclear. CDR3 size: 13 residues. Germline V gene sequence: CDR1 SQVTM, CDR2 ANQGSEA. The ends were cut back, 1 base at V and 7 bases at J, with 13 bases in the middle. Combining the CDR3 with reference TRBV29-1 and TRBJ1-2 gives the whole variable domain SAVISQKPSRDICQRGTSLTIQCQVDSQVTMMFWYRQQPGQSLTLIATANQGSEATYESGFVIDKFPISRPNLTFSTLTVSNMSPEDSSIYLCSVEVGIGIGYTFGSGTRLTVV.